This T cell receptor (beta chain) appears in the sequencing data of a study of T-cell reconstitution after alpha-beta-depleted transplantation in children. Notes on this clonotype: Its cognate antigen is unknown.

Germline-derived CDR1 and CDR2 are ENHRY and SYGVKD. Trimming shortened V by 3 bases and J by 2 bases, and 14 bases separated the two germline ends. The CDR3 covers 16 residues. Findings and caveats of the study: As was reported, about two months after transplant, alpha-beta T cells came from several hundred expanded graft clones. Newly produced T cells mostly accounted for T-cell counts and diversity one year post-transplant. The high TCRbeta diversity at day 60 in some patients came from surviving recipient T cells and thymic progenitors.

This sample's TCRbeta library carried unique molecular identifier barcodes. TCRdb ran MiXCR on the PCR reads and lists one entry per CDR3 protein. This table has around 490,000 distinct CDR3 sequences, over 9.5% appearing once. The chain carries TRBV10-3 and TRBJ2-1; tentatively, D is TRBD1 (6 bases). This receptor was identified in a female patient between 2 and 15 years old who had a stem cell transplant for aplastic anemia, so the T cells may come from the graft donor. Sequencing used PBMCs, mostly from graft donor cells, obtained 180 days after TCRalphabeta/CD19-depleted stem cell transplant. This CDR3 reads CAISDTGQRTYNEQFF. As DNA, the CDR3 is TGTGCCATCAGTGACACAGGGCAAAGGACCTACAATGAGCAGTTCTTC.